What follows are 12 T cell receptor beta chains derived from one specimen sequenced in a study of shared clonotypes between healthy human individuals. Using immunoSEQ multiplex PCR, the repertoire was profiled, and TCRdb retains in-frame clones only, with some absent. The table includes some 500,000 clones, roughly 95% detected once. Sequencing was performed on naive CD4+ T cells sorted from blood. Subset reported: CD45RA+ positively selected. The receptors shown here come from a woman aged 25 to 39 in good health.

The chain has TRBV30 and TRBJ2-6; tentatively, D is TRBD2 (6 bases). The germline V gene encodes CDR1 GTSNPN and CDR2 SVGIG (reference sequence). Trimming pared 2 bases from V and 4 bases from J, leaving 9 bases between. CDR3 length equals 14 residues. The CDR3 DNA reads as TGTGCCTGGAGTCGGGGGAGCGGGGCCAACGTCCTGACTTTC. It codes for CAWSRGSGANVLTF.

This chain links TRBV29-1 with TRBJ2-7; the D gene is possibly TRBD2 (6 bases). The V end was cut by 4 bases, the J end by 1 base, with 17 bases between. The CDR3 runs to 15 residues. Per germline, CDR1 SQVTM and CDR2 ANQGSEA. This chain's CDR3 is CSVVGTRGRSYEQYF. In DNA form, the CDR3 reads TGCAGCGTTGTAGGGACTCGTGGGAGGTCCTACGAGCAGTACTTC.

This clone appeared once. The chain recombines TRBV10-3 with TRBJ2-7; no reliable D call. Germline CDR1 ENHRY, CDR2 SYGVKD. The CDR3 covers 11 residues. V lost 2 bases to trimming and J lost 6 bases, with 5 bases between them. CDR3 loop: CAISEALEQYF. CDR3 nucleotide sequence: TGTGCCATCAGTGAGGCCCTCGAGCAGTACTTC.

This clone was seen only once. The chain couples TRBV6-6 to TRBJ2-5, with TRBD2 identical over 7 bases. CDR3 length equals 14 residues. The V and J ends lost 4 bases and 7 bases, in that order; junction bases with no gene match: 9. Germline CDR1 MNHNY, CDR2 SVGAGI (reference sequence). CDR3 loop: CASSSVLGGTTQYF. In DNA form, the CDR3 reads TGTGCCAGCAGTTCCGTCTTGGGGGGGACGACCCAGTACTTC.

V gene TRBV9 combines with J gene TRBJ2-1, with 11 bases matching TRBD2. Germline lookup yields CDR1 SGDLS and CDR2 YYNGEE. CDR3 size: 15 residues. V lost 2 bases and J lost 9; bases outside the gene matches: 7. Here the CDR3 reads CASSVSSGRYSEQFF. The CDR3 DNA reads as TGTGCCAGCAGCGTCTCTAGCGGGAGGTATAGTGAGCAGTTCTTC.

The chain couples TRBV30 to TRBJ1-2, with TRBD1 identical over 7 bases. Germline CDR1 reads GTSNPN; CDR2 reads SVGIG (reference sequence). Trimming cost V 8 bases and J 2 bases; bases outside gene matches: 11. The CDR3 loop spans 14 amino acids. The CDR3 nucleotides are TGTGCCCGGGCCGTGACAGGGACCAACTATGGCTACACCTTC. Its protein product is CARAVTGTNYGYTF.

V usage is TRBV7-9 and J usage is TRBJ1-1; D perhaps matches TRBD1 (6 bases). The V gene's germline CDR1 is SEHNR and CDR2 FQNEAQ (reference sequence). The CDR3 extends over 15 amino acids. Trimming removed 3 bases from V and 0 bases from J, with 11 bases in between. CDR3 sequence reads: CASSLMRGMNTEAFF. The DNA of the CDR3 is TGTGCCAGCAGCTTGATGAGGGGGATGAACACTGAAGCTTTCTTT.

The V call is TRBV19, the J call TRBJ1-5; D is perhaps TRBD1 (5 bases). CDR3 length equals 15 residues. Trimming left V 7 bases short and J 0 bases short, with 13 bases between. CDR1 is LNHDA and CDR2 is SQIVND in the germline V gene (reference sequence). CDR3 bases: TGTGCCAGTACCAGGGACTCGTCTAGCAATCAGCCCCAGCATTTT. It yields the protein CASTRDSSSNQPQHF.

This clone showed up just once. The J gene is TRBJ1-5, the V gene TRBV5-1, with TRBD1 as a possible D gene (5 bases). Trimming shortened V by 2 bases and J by 3 bases, and 12 bases separated the two germline ends. The length of the CDR3 is 15 residues. Germline V gene sequence: CDR1 SGHRS, CDR2 YFSETQ. CDR3: CASSLLGEFNQPQHF. In nucleotides, the CDR3 is TGCGCCAGCAGCTTATTAGGGGAATTCAATCAGCCCCAGCATTTT.

This clone showed up just once. This sequence joins TRBV28 and TRBJ2-7, with 11 bases that match TRBD1. V lost 3 bases and J lost 6; bases outside the gene matches: 10. CDR3 length equals 16 residues. Germline V CDR1 and CDR2: MDHEN, SYDVKM. The CDR3 is CASSLYGGTGGFEQYF. DNA for the CDR3: TGTGCCAGCAGTTTGTATGGGGGGACAGGGGGATTCGAGCAGTACTTC. The full variable domain, rest sourced from reference TRBV28 and TRBJ2-7, is DVKVTQSSRYLVKRTGEKVFLECVQDMDHENMFWYRQDPGLGLRLIYFSYDVKMKEKGDIPEGYSVSREKKERFSLILESASTNQTSMYLCASSLYGGTGGFEQYFGPGTRLTVT.

A single count supports this clone. The rearrangement joins TRBV28 to TRBJ1-4, with no clear D. Germline V gene sequence: CDR1 MDHEN, CDR2 SYDVKM. The CDR3 runs to 14 residues. Trimming took 3 bases from V and 8 from J, leaving 13 bases between them. The CDR3 here is CASSFSNGWEKLFF. The CDR3 DNA sequence: TGTGCCAGCAGTTTTAGTAACGGGTGGGAAAAACTGTTTTTT.

The chain couples TRBV5-6 to TRBJ2-1; D is uncertain. The V end lost 5 bases, the J end lost 8 bases, and 14 bases lay between the germline ends. The CDR3 loop spans 13 amino acids. Germline V lookup: CDR1 SGHDT, CDR2 YYEEEE. CDR3 sequence: CASSGKPVHEQFF. The CDR3 DNA is TGTGCCAGCAGTGGAAAGCCAGTCCATGAGCAGTTCTTC.